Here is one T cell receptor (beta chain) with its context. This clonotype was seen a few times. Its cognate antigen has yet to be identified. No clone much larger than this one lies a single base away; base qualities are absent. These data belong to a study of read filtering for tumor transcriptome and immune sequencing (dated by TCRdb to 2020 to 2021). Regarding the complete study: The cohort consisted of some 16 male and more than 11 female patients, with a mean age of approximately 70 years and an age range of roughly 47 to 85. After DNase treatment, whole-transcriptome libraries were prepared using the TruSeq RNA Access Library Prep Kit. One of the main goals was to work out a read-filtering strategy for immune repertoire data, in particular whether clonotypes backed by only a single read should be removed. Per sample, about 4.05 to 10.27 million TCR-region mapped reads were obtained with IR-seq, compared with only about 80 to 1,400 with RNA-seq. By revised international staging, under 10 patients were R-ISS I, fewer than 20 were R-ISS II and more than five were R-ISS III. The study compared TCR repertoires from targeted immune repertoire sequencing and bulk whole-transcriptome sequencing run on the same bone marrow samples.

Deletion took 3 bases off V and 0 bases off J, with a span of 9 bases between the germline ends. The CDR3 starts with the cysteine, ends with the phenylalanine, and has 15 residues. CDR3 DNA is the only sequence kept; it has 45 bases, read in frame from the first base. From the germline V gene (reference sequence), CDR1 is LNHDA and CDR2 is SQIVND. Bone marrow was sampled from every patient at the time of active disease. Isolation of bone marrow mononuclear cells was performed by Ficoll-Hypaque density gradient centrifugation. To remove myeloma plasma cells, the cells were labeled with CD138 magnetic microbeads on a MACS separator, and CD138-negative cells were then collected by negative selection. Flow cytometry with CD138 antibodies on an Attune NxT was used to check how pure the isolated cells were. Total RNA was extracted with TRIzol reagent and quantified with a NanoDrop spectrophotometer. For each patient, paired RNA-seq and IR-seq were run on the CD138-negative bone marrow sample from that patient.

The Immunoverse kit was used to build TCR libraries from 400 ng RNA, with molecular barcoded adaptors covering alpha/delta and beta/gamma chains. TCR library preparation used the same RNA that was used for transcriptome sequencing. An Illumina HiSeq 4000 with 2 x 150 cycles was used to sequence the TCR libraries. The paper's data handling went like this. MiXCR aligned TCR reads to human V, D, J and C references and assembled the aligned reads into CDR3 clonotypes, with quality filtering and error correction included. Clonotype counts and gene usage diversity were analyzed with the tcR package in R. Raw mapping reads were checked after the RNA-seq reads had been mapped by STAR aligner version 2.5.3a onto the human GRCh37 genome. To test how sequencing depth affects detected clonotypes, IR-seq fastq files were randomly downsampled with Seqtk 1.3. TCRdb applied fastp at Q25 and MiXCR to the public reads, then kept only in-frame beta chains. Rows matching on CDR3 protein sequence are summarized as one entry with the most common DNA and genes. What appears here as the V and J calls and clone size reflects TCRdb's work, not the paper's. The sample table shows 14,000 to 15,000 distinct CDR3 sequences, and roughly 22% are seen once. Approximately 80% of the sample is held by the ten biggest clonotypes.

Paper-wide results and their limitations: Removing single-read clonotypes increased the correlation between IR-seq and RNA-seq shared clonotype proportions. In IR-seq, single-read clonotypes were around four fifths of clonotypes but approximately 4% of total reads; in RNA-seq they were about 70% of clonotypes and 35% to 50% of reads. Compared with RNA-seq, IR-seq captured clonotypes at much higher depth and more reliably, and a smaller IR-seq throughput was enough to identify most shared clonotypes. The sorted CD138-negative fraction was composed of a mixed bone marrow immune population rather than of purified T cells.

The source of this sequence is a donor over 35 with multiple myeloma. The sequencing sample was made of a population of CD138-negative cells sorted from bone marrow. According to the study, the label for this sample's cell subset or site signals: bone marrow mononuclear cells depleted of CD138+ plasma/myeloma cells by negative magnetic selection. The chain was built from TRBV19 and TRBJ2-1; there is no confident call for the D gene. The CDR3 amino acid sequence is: CASSIFLSSYNEQFF. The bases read TGTGCCAGTAGTATTTTCCTCAGCTCCTACAATGAGCAGTTCTTC.